The rows below give T cell receptor beta chains drawn from one sample of a study of blood T cell repertoires in COVID-19. Profiled with immunoSEQ multiplex PCR; TCRdb holds only in-frame clones, not every one. The sample contains some 230,000 clones, 80% to 85% of which appear only once. Sequencing used peripheral blood. The receptors originated from a woman aged 55-70 years with acute or convalescent COVID-19. Each CDR3 is given with its conserved first and last residue. A D gene is named only where the DNA matches it firmly. Rows may omit the clone size; those that give it use once, few, many or a size class.

CDR3 DNA,CDR3 protein,J gene,CDR3 length,V gene,D gene,clone size
TGTGCCAGCAGGAATAGCAGGGGGAACACTGAAGCTTTCTTT,CASRNSRGNTEAFF,TRBJ1-1,14,TRBV28,NA,NA
TGTGCCAGCAGCCCAACCAGGGGAGCTTTCTTT,CASSPTRGAFF,TRBJ1-1,11,TRBV11-2,NA,once
TGTGCCAGCAGTACCGACAGGGTAATCGACGAGCAGTACTTC,CASSTDRVIDEQYF,TRBJ2-7,14,TRBV6-5,TRBD1,NA
TGTGCCAGCAGCTTCTCGGGACTAGCGGCTAGCACAGATACGCAGTATTTT,CASSFSGLAASTDTQYF,TRBJ2-3,17,TRBV5-4,TRBD2,NA
TGTGCCAGCAGCTTAGATGGCAGGGACTATGGCTACACCTTC,CASSLDGRDYGYTF,TRBJ1-2,14,TRBV11-2,NA,NA
TGTGCCAGCAGCGTAGGAGGAGGGCTCCAAGAGACCCAGTACTTC,CASSVGGGLQETQYF,TRBJ2-5,15,TRBV9,NA,NA
TGTGCCAGCAGCGTAGAGGGGGCGGGCACTGAAGCTTTCTTT,CASSVEGAGTEAFF,TRBJ1-1,14,TRBV9,TRBD1,once
TGTGCCAGCAGCTTGGTTGCAGCAGGCTACGAGCAGTACTTC,CASSLVAAGYEQYF,TRBJ2-7,14,TRBV5-6,NA,NA
TGTGCCAGCAGTCGGGACGGACAGGGCGGCACAGATACGCAGTATTTT,CASSRDGQGGTDTQYF,TRBJ2-3,16,TRBV6-6,TRBD1,NA
TGTGCCAGCAGCTCCTTAGCGGGGGGCCCTAGCACAGATACGCAGTATTTT,CASSSLAGGPSTDTQYF,TRBJ2-3,17,TRBV7-2,TRBD2,NA